This is a list of T cell receptor beta chains from one sample in a study of long-term antiretroviral therapy in people with HIV. Clones were read by immunoSEQ multiplex PCR, and TCRdb kept only the in-frame ones, dropping some. The top ten hold about 12% of the sample, which has 20,000 to 25,000 clones, 70% to 80% seen once. This sample comprised unsorted PBMCs, obtained less than 1.8 years before starting antiretroviral therapy. These receptors all stem from a middle-aged woman with HIV. Each CDR3 is given without its conserved first and last residue.

v_call,j_call,cdr3_aa
TRBV5-1,TRBJ2-1,ASSWGASGEDEQF
TRBV9,TRBJ2-1,ASSRITSGGAGEQF
TRBV5-4,TRBJ1-5,ASSLGTNQPQH
TRBV28,TRBJ1-5,ASSLAGVDGQPQH
TRBV7-9,TRBJ2-3,ASSFSPTQY
TRBV9,TRBJ1-6,ASSVAGRPGEILSPLH
TRBV5-8,TRBJ2-3,ASSLGQSFTDTQY
TRBV18,TRBJ1-1,ASSPRMNTEAF
TRBV11-2,TRBJ2-5,ASSLGGGFEETQY
TRBV27,TRBJ1-2,ASSFRRYDGYT
TRBV27,TRBJ1-4,ASRRDSRNEKLF
TRBV10-3,TRBJ2-7,AISEYQTSGATYEQY
TRBV6-4,TRBJ2-7,ASSEDSSYEQY
TRBV7-9,TRBJ1-2,ASSFSGGGGYT
TRBV7-9,TRBJ1-5,ASSLGSVVSNQPQH
TRBV19,TRBJ2-1,ASSMGTRGGANEQF
TRBV5-5,TRBJ1-4,ASSLRRQGDEKLF
TRBV5-6,TRBJ2-1,ASTRRGTSYNEQF
TRBV5-1,TRBJ2-7,ASSVTAGTHYEQY
TRBV9,TRBJ1-6,ASSVAATLNSPLH
TRBV9,TRBJ2-3,ASSPRDGVIDTQY
TRBV2,TRBJ1-2,ASRGSGGYYGYT
TRBV7-9,TRBJ1-2,ASSVGQGGYGYT
TRBV5-5,TRBJ1-3,ASSPSGASGNTIY
TRBV5-5,TRBJ2-3,ASSGRLVTSTDTQY
TRBV19,TRBJ1-2,ASRKKQGNYGYT
TRBV9,TRBJ2-1,ASSSRLAGGHEQF
TRBV28,TRBJ2-1,ASSFPPREQF
TRBV5-8,TRBJ1-5,ASSGTALSNQPQH
TRBV4-3,TRBJ2-5,ASSQGAAKQETQY
TRBV5-1,TRBJ1-2,ASSHAGTGYGYT
TRBV6-5,TRBJ1-1,ASSYAQGLATEAF
TRBV7-9,TRBJ1-2,ASSLDGTGYGYT
TRBV6-6,TRBJ1-5,ASSYSPGQGNQPQH
TRBV6-1,TRBJ1-4,ASSEVAQWGGNEKLF
TRBV7-2,TRBJ2-3,ASSANSGASTDTQY
TRBV4-3,TRBJ1-4,ASSQVGANEKLF
TRBV11-2,TRBJ2-1,ASSIPGRHNEQF
TRBV27,TRBJ2-7,ASSPLAGGYEQY
TRBV6-1,TRBJ1-1,ASIRQLMNTEAF
TRBV10-1,TRBJ1-4,ASSDGTGNEKLF
TRBV9,TRBJ2-6,ASSPYSRGLHVLT
TRBV5-4,TRBJ1-1,ASSLGGNTEAF
TRBV11-2,TRBJ2-5,ASSPETGTWETQY
TRBV30,TRBJ2-1,AWSGGFYVMAESSYNEQF
TRBV5-4,TRBJ2-5,ASSGRNTIQETQY
TRBV12-5,TRBJ1-2,ASGPQVGRRYGYT
TRBV7-2,TRBJ2-6,ASSLTLSGANVLT
TRBV7-9,TRBJ2-1,ASSSPRRGAVINEQF
TRBV14,TRBJ2-7,ASSPEQY
TRBV11-3,TRBJ1-3,ASTTGAGNTIY
TRBV10-3,TRBJ2-7,AISEGSYEQY
TRBV27,TRBJ2-7,ASSLLAGSSYEQY
TRBV9,TRBJ2-6,ASSDRQGAGANVLT
TRBV5-4,TRBJ2-1,ASSSRHQGVDNEQF
TRBV11-2,TRBJ2-5,ASSPSVGFSGETQY
TRBV7-9,TRBJ2-7,ASSYPGLSYEQY